One and the same sample provided the 30 T cell receptor beta chains below, sequenced in a study of cytomegalovirus exposure and HLA in healthy donors. The PCR was carried out with 60 Vbeta primers and 13 Jbeta primers. Profiling relied on immunoSEQ multiplex PCR, and the TCRdb table lists in-frame clones only, not all of them. This sample carries 130,000 to 150,000 clones, 73% of them seen once, and the ten largest clones take about an eighth. Sequencing was carried out using PBMCs. The receptors stem from a human donor in good health.

The chain carries TRBV14 and TRBJ2-7, with 9 bases fitting TRBD1. Germline V gives CDR1 SGHDN, CDR2 FVKESK. This CDR3 has 16 amino acids. Trimming took 0 bases from V and 4 from J; bases not matched to a gene: 7. The CDR3 protein is CASSQEERTGVYEQYF. In DNA, the CDR3 is TGTGCCAGCAGCCAAGAGGAGCGGACAGGGGTGTACGAGCAGTACTTC.

The chain uses TRBV13 and TRBJ2-5; 9 bases align to TRBD1. Germline V gene lookup returns CDR1 PRHDT and CDR2 FYEKMQ (reference sequence). This CDR3 spans 15 amino acids. V lost 4 bases to trimming and J lost 1 base; unmatched junction nucleotides: 4. The CDR3 loop reads CASSSRDRVQETQYF. In DNA form, the CDR3 reads TGTGCCAGCAGCTCCCGGGACAGGGTCCAAGAGACCCAGTACTTC.

The rearrangement uses TRBV4-2 and TRBJ2-5, with 7 nucleotides matching TRBD1. CDR3 length equals 16 residues. CDR1 and CDR2 from the germline V gene are LGHNA and YNFKEQ. The junction had 5 bases not matched to a gene; V was cut back by 1 base and J by 0 bases. The CDR3 DNA follows: TGTGCCAGCAGCCAAGGATGGACAGGTAACCAAGAGACCCAGTACTTC. Protein: CASSQGWTGNQETQYF.

The genes are TRBV28 and TRBJ1-5, with 12 bases matching TRBD1. The CDR3 is 13 residues long. The V and J ends lost 6 bases and 7 bases, in that order; junction bases with no gene match: 1. Germline CDR1 and CDR2: MDHEN and SYDVKM. The CDR3 region is CASRGTGGQPQHF. The CDR3 nucleotides read TGTGCCAGCAGGGGGACAGGGGGCCAGCCCCAGCATTTT.

On this clone itself: The junction shows a germline mismatch at one end, possibly a read error. This chain uses TRBV7-7 with TRBJ2-1; possibly TRBD2 for D (6 bases). The germline gives CDR1 SSHAT, CDR2 FNYEAQ (reference sequence). CDR3 length equals 13 residues. The CDR3 is CASSLDYNNEQFF. The CDR3 region has the DNA TGTGCTAGCAGCTTGGACTACAACAATGAGCAGTTCTTC.

The rearrangement links TRBV7-9 to TRBJ2-7, with a tentative D call TRBD2 (5 bases). CDR1 is SEHNR and CDR2 is FQNEAQ in the germline V gene (reference sequence). CDR3 size: 12 residues. The ends were cut back, 4 bases at V and 6 bases at J, with 10 bases in the middle. CDR3 protein: CASSSGFAEQYF. The CDR3 coding sequence is TGTGCCAGCAGCTCGGGGTTCGCCGAGCAGTACTTC. Variable domain in full (rest from reference TRBV7-9 and TRBJ2-7): DTGVSQNPRHKITKRGQNVTFRCDPISEHNRLYWYRQTLGQGPEFLTYFQNEAQLEKSRLLSDRFSAERPKGSFSTLEIQRTEQGDSAMYLCASSSGFAEQYFGPGTRLTVT.

The chain employs TRBV7-9 and TRBJ2-1; tentative D call: TRBD2 (5 bases). The CDR3 loop spans 14 amino acids. V lost 6 bases and J 2 bases, leaving 11 bases between the germline ends. Germline lookup yields CDR1 SEHNR and CDR2 FQNEAQ (reference sequence). The CDR3 DNA sequence: TGTGCCAGCAGGGGCGGAGGAGCCTACAATGAGCAGTTCTTC. It encodes CASRGGGAYNEQFF.

The chain is built from TRBV4-1 and TRBJ1-1, with TRBD1 as a possible D gene (6 bases). The CDR3 runs to 15 residues. Trimming cost V 0 bases and J 6 bases, with 14 bases left between them. Germline CDR1 and CDR2: MGHRA and YSYEKL. DNA for the CDR3: TGCGCCAGCAGCCAAGACCCTAACAGGGTCTCTGAAGCTTTCTTT. Protein sequence: CASSQDPNRVSEAFF.

V gene TRBV7-9 combines with J gene TRBJ1-4; tentative D call: TRBD1 (6 bases). This CDR3 comprises 16 residues. V gave up 5 bases and J gave up 8 bases, with 21 bases separating them. Germline V lookup: CDR1 SEHNR, CDR2 FQNEAQ (reference sequence). CDR3 coding DNA: TGTGCCAGCAGCGTAACCCCGGACAGAGAGGACGAAAAACTGTTTTTT. This sequence encodes CASSVTPDREDEKLFF.

This clone was detected only once. CDR3 coding DNA: TGTGCCAGCAGCCTCTCCGACTTTTCCTACAATGAGCAGTTCTTC. As protein: CASSLSDFSYNEQFF. V is TRBV7-2 and J is TRBJ2-1, with D unclear. Germline V lookup: CDR1 SGHTA, CDR2 FQGNSA. CDR3 length: 15 residues. The V and J ends lost 5 bases and 1 base respectively, with 12 bases between them.

The chain uses TRBV13 and TRBJ2-7, with a tentative D call TRBD1 (6 bases). The germline V and J ends were trimmed by 5 bases and 0 bases, with 17 bases remaining between them. The germline V gene encodes CDR1 PRHDT and CDR2 FYEKMQ (reference sequence). The CDR3 has 16 residues. The CDR3 DNA follows: TGTGCCAGCAGCAACCACAAACAGGGTATCTCCTACGAGCAGTACTTC. This gives the protein CASSNHKQGISYEQYF.

In its sample, this clone was seen a few times. The V and J genes are TRBV27 and TRBJ2-2, with a weak D call TRBD1 (6 bases). The V end was cut by 6 bases, the J end by 6 bases, with 20 bases between. The CDR3 totals 16 residues. Germline V gives CDR1 MNHEY, CDR2 SMNVEV (reference sequence). As DNA, the CDR3 is TGTGCCAGCAGACCACTGGGGGCTAAAGGTGCCGGGGAGCTGTTTTTT. It is translated as CASRPLGAKGAGELFF.

CDR3 DNA sequence: TGCGCCAGCAGTAAAGAGGGAGGAGGTTCCTATGAGCAGTTCTTC. This gives the protein CASSKEGGGSYEQFF. This chain joins TRBV4-1 and TRBJ2-1; tentatively, D is TRBD2 (6 bases). Germline lookup yields CDR1 MGHRA and CDR2 YSYEKL. The CDR3 has 15 amino acids. V lost 6 bases and J 8 bases, leaving 20 bases between the germline ends.

This chain uses TRBV2 with TRBJ2-5, with 7 nucleotides matching TRBD2. The CDR3 runs to 14 residues. The ends lost 8 bases at V and 2 bases at J; junction bases unmatched: 8. The V gene's germline CDR1 is SNHLY and CDR2 FYNNEI. The CDR3 loop reads CASCTPSGQETQYF. In nucleotides, the CDR3 is TGTGCCAGCTGTACCCCTAGCGGACAAGAGACCCAGTACTTC.

The sample holds a few counts of this clone. The junction departs from the called germline gene at one end, perhaps through a read error. The chain recombines TRBV7-9 with TRBJ2-7; D call uncertain. The CDR3 has 12 amino acids. Germline V gene lookup returns CDR1 SEHNR and CDR2 FQNEAQ (reference sequence). The CDR3 region has the DNA TGTTCCAGCAGCTCACTCTTTCCCGAGCAGTACTTC. Its protein is CSSSSLFPEQYF.

This chain connects TRBV19 to TRBJ1-2; the D is unclear. The CDR3 sequence is 13 residues long. Trimming shortened V by 5 bases and J by 4 bases, and 11 bases separated the two germline ends. CDR1 is LNHDA, CDR2 SQIVND, per germline (reference sequence). Written as DNA, the CDR3 is TGTGCCAGTAGTCTTAATCTTCTCTATGGCTACACCTTC. Translated, it gives CASSLNLLYGYTF.

This clone was seen just once. V gene TRBV5-1 combines with J gene TRBJ2-5; 9 bases are shared with TRBD2. TRBJ2-7 explains the end of the DNA better; the J call may be wrong. CDR1 is SGHRS and CDR2 is YFSETQ in the germline V gene. The CDR3 extends over 16 amino acids. CDR3 protein: CASSLEAGGPADEQYF. The CDR3 nucleotides are TGCGCCAGCAGCTTGGAGGCGGGAGGGCCCGCTGACGAGCAGTACTTC.

The rearrangement uses TRBV11-2 and TRBJ2-5; 10 bases align to TRBD1. The CDR3 is 15 amino acids. J was trimmed by 5 bases and V by 5 bases; bases with no gene match: 8. CDR1 SGHAT and CDR2 FQNNGV come from the germline V gene. The CDR3 is CASSAADRGWETQYF. For the CDR3, the DNA is TGTGCCAGCAGCGCCGCGGACAGGGGGTGGGAGACCCAGTACTTC.

The genes are TRBV30 and TRBJ2-3; 7 bases are shared with TRBD2. V trimming: 4 bases; J trimming: 2 bases; junction bases outside the gene matches: 9. The CDR3 runs 15 residues. The germline V gene has CDR1 GTSNPN and CDR2 SVGIG (reference sequence). DNA of the CDR3: TGTGCCTGGATAAGTCCTAGCGGTTTCACAGATACGCAGTATTTT. Amino acid sequence: CAWISPSGFTDTQYF.

This clone was picked up one time. The chain couples TRBV7-3 to TRBJ2-1, with 7 bases lining up with TRBD2. This CDR3 comprises 17 residues. Germline trimming cut 0 bases from V and 8 bases from J; bases unmatched to any gene: 13. Germline loops: CDR1 SGHTA, CDR2 FQGTGA. The CDR3 nucleotides are TGTGCCAGCAGCTTAACGGGTAGCGGACTAGTGATACATGAGCAGTTCTTC. This encodes CASSLTGSGLVIHEQFF.

The chain recombines TRBV2 with TRBJ1-4; D gene uncertain. This CDR3 comprises 11 residues. CDR1 and CDR2 from the germline V gene are SNHLY and FYNNEI. Trimming took 7 bases from V and 11 from J, leaving 11 bases between them. The CDR3 coding sequence is TGTGCCAGCATGTGGGCCCTGAAACTGTTTTTT. Translating gives CASMWALKLFF.

The chain links TRBV18 to TRBJ1-4; 7 bases agree with TRBD1. This CDR3 has 15 amino acids. The V and J ends lost 3 bases and 8 bases, in that order; junction bases with no gene match: 9. Germline loops: CDR1 KGHSH, CDR2 LQKENI. This CDR3 reads CASSPYRGVDEKLFF. CDR3 DNA: TGTGCCAGCTCACCCTACAGGGGCGTGGACGAAAAACTGTTTTTT.

A single count supports this clone. The chain is built from TRBV2 and TRBJ2-1; 8 bases are a match to TRBD2. Germline V CDR1 and CDR2: SNHLY, FYNNEI. Trimming removed 1 base from V and 5 bases from J; junction bases left unmatched: 4. The CDR3 totals 15 residues. The CDR3 nucleotides read TGTGCCAGCAGTGAAGGGCTAGCGGGTAACAATGAGCAGTTCTTC. Its translation: CASSEGLAGNNEQFF.

This clone was observed a few times. The chain joins TRBV2 to TRBJ1-6; tentative D call: TRBD1 (5 bases). The CDR3 extends over 13 amino acids. Germline CDR1 is SNHLY and CDR2 is FYNNEI. The ends were cut back, 7 bases at V and 4 bases at J, with 8 bases in the middle. The CDR3 spells CASIDRYNSPLHF. CDR3 sequence (DNA): TGTGCCAGCATAGACAGATATAATTCACCCCTCCACTTT.

The chain combines TRBV15 with TRBJ2-7, with a possible D match to TRBD1 (5 bases). The CDR3 extends over 15 amino acids. V was cut by 0 bases and J by 1 base, with 10 bases left in between. Per germline, CDR1 LNHNV and CDR2 YYDKDF (reference sequence). CDR3 sequence (DNA): TGTGCCACCAGCAGAGATCTATCAGGGTCCTACGAGCAGTACTTC. Protein product: CATSRDLSGSYEQYF.

The chain joins TRBV6-1 to TRBJ1-3; D not certain. This CDR3 is built from 16 residues. Looked up from germline, CDR1 is MNHNS and CDR2 is SASEGT. Trimming pared 2 bases from V and 1 base from J, leaving 12 bases between. Here the CDR3 DNA reads TGTGCCAGCAGTGAACTTGGGTTCGGGTCTGGAAACACCATATATTTT. It encodes CASSELGFGSGNTIYF.

The V call is TRBV4-1, the J call TRBJ2-3, with 9 bases fitting TRBD1. Germline values: CDR1 MGHRA, CDR2 YSYEKL. J lost 6 bases, V lost 0 bases, and 4 bases had no gene match. The CDR3 contains 15 residues. CDR3 sequence (DNA): TGCGCCAGCAGCCAAGAACAGGGGGCGAAGGATACGCAGTATTTT. As protein: CASSQEQGAKDTQYF.

This clone showed up just a few times. The V call is TRBV7-8, the J call TRBJ1-1, with D possibly TRBD1 on 5 matching bases. V was cut by 1 base and J by 3 bases, with 6 bases left in between. Germline V CDR1 and CDR2: SGHVS, FQNEAQ. CDR3 length equals 13 residues. In nucleotides, the CDR3 is TGTGCCAGCAGCTTAGGGGGGGACACTGAAGCTTTCTTT. Its protein is CASSLGGDTEAFF.

This clone was recorded once. The chain uses TRBV29-1 and TRBJ2-3, with 7 bases identical to TRBD2. Losses at the gene ends were 7 bases for V and 5 bases for J; bases not matched to a gene: 12. The V gene's germline CDR1 is SQVTM and CDR2 ANQGSEA. This CDR3 region has 14 residues. The CDR3 DNA is TGCAGCGCCGAGGAAGGGAGCGGGGTAGATACGCAGTATTTT. It is translated as CSAEEGSGVDTQYF.

The chain carries TRBV7-8 and TRBJ2-7; D might be TRBD2 (5 bases). Germline V gene data show CDR1 as SGHVS and CDR2 as FQNEAQ. The ends were cut back, 3 bases at V and 3 bases at J, with 15 bases in the middle. This CDR3 is built from 15 residues. CDR3 region: CASSLNRQLDYEQYF. The DNA of the CDR3 is TGTGCCAGCAGCTTGAACAGACAACTAGACTACGAGCAGTACTTC.